This TCR beta chain was sequenced during a study of T cells in Graves' hyperthyroidism and ophthalmopathy. General study results and limits: For ophthalmopathy, model prediction preceded onset by a median about 6 months.

This clonotype turned up a few times. No antigen is known for it. It was RNA transcripts that yielded the amplified TCR beta CDR3 regions. During a first-round RT-PCR of the TCR CDR3, the HTBI primer set was used. One entry per CDR3 protein, called by TCRdb with MiXCR from the multiplex PCR reads. The sample lists hundreds of thousands of distinct CDR3 sequences; more than 30% were seen once. Diagnosis rested on symptoms, serum thyroxine and TRAb, thyroid ultrasound, and orbital computed tomography. The germline V gene encodes CDR1 SQVTM and CDR2 ANQGSEA. Trimming pared 1 base from V and 0 bases from J, leaving 19 bases between. The CDR3 contains 18 residues.

The sequenced sample was blood. The origin of this receptor is a man aged 18 to 29 with Graves' hyperthyroidism. The chain recombines TRBV29-1 with TRBJ1-5, with a tentative D call TRBD1 (5 bases). The CDR3 spells CSVEVKAQGGYSNQPQHF. The CDR3 DNA sequence: TGCAGCGTTGAAGTTAAGGCGCAGGGAGGGTATAGCAATCAGCCCCAGCATTTT.